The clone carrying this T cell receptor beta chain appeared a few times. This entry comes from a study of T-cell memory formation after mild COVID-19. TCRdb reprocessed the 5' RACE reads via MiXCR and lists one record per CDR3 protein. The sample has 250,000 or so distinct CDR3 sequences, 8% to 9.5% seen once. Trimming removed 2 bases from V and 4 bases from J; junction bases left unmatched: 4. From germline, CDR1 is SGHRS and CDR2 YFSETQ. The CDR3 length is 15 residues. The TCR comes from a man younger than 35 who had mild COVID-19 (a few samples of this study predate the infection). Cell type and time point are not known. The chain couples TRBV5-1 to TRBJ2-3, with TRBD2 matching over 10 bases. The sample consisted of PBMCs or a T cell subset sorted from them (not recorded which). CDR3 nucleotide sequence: TGCGCCAGCAGCTTCATTAGCGGGGGGCCAGATACGCAGTATTTT. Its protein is CASSFISGGPDTQYF.